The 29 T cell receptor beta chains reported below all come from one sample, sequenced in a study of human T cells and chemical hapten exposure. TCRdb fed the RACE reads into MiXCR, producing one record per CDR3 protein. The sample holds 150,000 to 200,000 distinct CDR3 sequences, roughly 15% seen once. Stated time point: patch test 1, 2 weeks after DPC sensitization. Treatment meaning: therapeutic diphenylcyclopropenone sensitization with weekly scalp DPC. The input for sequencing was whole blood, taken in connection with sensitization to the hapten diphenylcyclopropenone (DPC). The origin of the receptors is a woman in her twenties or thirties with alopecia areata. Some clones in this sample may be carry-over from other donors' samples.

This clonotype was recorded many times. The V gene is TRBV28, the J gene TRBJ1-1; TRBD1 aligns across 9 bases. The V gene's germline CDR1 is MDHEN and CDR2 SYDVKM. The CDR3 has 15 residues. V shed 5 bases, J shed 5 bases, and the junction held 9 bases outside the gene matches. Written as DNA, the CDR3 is TGTGCCAGCAGTACTCCGGGACAGGGATGGACTGAAGCTTTCTTT. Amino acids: CASSTPGQGWTEAFF.

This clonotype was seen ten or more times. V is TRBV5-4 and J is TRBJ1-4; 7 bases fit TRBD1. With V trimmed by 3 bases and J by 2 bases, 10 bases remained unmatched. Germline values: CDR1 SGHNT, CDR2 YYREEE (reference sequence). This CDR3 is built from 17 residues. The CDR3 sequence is CASSSGNDRATNEKLFF. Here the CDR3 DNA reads TGTGCCAGCAGCTCGGGAAACGACAGGGCGACTAATGAAAAACTGTTTTTT.

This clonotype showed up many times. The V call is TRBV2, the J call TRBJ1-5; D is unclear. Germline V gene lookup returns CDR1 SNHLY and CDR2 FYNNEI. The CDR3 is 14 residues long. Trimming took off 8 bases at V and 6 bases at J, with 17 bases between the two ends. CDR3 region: CASAEGTFFQPQHF. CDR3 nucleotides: TGTGCCAGCGCGGAGGGCACTTTTTTTCAGCCCCAGCATTTT.

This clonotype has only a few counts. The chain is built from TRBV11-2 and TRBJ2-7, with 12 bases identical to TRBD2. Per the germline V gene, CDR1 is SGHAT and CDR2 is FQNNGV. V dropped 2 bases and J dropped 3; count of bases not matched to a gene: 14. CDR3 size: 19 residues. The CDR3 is CASSLLRRTSGTALYEQYF. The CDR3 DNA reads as TGTGCCAGCAGCTTACTTAGAAGGACTAGCGGGACAGCCCTCTACGAGCAGTACTTC.

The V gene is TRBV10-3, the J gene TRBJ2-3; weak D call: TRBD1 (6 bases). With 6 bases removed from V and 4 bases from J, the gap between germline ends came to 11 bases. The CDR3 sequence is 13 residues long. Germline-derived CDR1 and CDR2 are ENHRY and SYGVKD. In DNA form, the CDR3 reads TGTGCCATCAGCCCAGGGGCAGCAGATACGCAGTATTTT. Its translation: CAISPGAADTQYF.

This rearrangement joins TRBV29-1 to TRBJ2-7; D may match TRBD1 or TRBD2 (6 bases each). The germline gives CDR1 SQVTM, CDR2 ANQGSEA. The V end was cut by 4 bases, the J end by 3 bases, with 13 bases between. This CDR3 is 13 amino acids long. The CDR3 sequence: CSVAGAGNYEQYF. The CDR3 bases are TGCAGCGTTGCGGGGGCTGGGAACTACGAGCAGTACTTC.

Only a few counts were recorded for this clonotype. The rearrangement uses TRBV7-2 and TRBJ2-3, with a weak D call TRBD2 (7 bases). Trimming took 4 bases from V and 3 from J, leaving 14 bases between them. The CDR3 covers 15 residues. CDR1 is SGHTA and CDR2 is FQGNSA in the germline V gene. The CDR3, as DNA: TGTGCCAGCAGCTCGGGGGGCCGGCGGACAGATACGCAGTATTTT. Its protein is CASSSGGRRTDTQYF.

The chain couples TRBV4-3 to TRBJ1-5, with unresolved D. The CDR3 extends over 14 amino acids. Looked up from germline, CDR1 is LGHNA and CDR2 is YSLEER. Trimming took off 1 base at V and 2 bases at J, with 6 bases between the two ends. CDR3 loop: CASSQVFGNQPQHF. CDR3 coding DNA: TGCGCCAGCAGCCAAGTTTTCGGCAATCAGCCCCAGCATTTT.

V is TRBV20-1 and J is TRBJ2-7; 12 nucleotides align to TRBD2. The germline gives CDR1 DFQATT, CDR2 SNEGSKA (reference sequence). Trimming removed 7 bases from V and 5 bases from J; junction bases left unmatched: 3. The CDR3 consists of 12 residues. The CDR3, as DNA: TGCAGTGGACTAGCGGGAGTTAACGAGCAGTACTTC. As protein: CSGLAGVNEQYF.

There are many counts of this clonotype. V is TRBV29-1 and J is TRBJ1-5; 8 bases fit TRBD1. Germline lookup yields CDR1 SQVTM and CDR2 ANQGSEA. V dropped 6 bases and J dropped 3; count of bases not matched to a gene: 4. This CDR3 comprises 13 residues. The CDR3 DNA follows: TGCAGCGTCGGGACAGGAGTCAATCAGCCCCAGCATTTT. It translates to CSVGTGVNQPQHF.

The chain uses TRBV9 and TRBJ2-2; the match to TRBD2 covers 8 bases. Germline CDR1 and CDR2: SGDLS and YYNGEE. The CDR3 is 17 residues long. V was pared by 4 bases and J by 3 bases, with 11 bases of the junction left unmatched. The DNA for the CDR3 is TGTGCCAGCAGCTCTACCCCCGGGGGGGGAGACACCGGGGAGCTGTTTTTT. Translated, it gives CASSSTPGGGDTGELFF.

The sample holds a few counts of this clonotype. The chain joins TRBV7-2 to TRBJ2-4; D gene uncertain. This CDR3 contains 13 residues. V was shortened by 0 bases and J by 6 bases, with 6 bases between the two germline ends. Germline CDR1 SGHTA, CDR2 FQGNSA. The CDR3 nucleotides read TGTGCCAGCAGCTTAGCGATTGGAAACATTCAGTACTTC. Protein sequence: CASSLAIGNIQYF.

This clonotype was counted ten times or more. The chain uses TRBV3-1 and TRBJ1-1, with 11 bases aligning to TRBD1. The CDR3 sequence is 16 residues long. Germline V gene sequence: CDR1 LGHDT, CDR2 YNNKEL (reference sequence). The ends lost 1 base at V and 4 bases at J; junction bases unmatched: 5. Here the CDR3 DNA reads TGTGCCAGCAGCCAAGCCCGAGGGACAGGGGGCACTGAAGCTTTCTTT. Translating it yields CASSQARGTGGTEAFF.

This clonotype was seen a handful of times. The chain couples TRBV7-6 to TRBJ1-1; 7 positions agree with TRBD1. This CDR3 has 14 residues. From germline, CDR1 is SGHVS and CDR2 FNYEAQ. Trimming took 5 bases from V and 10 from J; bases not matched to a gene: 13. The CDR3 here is CASSPTKPGGAAFF. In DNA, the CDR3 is TGTGCCAGCAGCCCAACCAAACCAGGGGGAGCAGCTTTCTTT.

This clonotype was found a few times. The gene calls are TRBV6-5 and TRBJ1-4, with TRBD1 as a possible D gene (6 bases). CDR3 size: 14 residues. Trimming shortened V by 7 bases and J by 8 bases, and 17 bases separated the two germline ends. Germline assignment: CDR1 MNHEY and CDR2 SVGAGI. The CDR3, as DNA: TGTGCCAGCACCCCCGGGGGGCGCGAGGAAAAACTGTTTTTT. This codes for CASTPGGREEKLFF.

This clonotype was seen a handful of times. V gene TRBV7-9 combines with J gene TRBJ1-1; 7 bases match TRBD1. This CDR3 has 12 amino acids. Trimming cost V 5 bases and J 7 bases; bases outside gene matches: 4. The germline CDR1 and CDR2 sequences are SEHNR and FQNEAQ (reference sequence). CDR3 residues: CASSPTGVEAFF. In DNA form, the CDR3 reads TGTGCCAGCAGCCCAACAGGGGTTGAAGCTTTCTTT.

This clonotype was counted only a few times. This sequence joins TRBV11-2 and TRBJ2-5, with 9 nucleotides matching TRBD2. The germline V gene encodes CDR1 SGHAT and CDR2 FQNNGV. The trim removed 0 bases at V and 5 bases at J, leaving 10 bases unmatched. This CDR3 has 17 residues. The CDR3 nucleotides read TGTGCCAGCAGCTTAGAAGGTGTTAGCGGGGGCGGCGAGACCCAGTACTTC. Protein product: CASSLEGVSGGGETQYF.

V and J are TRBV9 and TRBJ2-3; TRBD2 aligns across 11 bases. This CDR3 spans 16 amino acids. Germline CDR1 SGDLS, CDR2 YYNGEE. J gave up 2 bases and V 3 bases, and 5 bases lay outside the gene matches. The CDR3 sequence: CASSETSGTVTDTQYF. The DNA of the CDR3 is TGTGCCAGCAGCGAGACTAGCGGGACCGTCACAGATACGCAGTATTTT.

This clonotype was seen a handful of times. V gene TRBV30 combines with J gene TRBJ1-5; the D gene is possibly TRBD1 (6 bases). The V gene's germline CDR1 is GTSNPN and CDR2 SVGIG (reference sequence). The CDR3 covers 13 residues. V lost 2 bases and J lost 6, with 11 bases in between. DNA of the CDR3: TGTGCCTGGAGTTTACAGGGACCTCAGCCCCAGCATTTT. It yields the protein CAWSLQGPQPQHF.

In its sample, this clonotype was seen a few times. The CDR3 bases are TGTGCCAGCAGCGTGACTAGCGGGGGGGCCTACGAGCAGTACTTC. Amino acids: CASSVTSGGAYEQYF. The chain uses TRBV11-1 and TRBJ2-7; 14 bases align to TRBD2. CDR1 SGHAT and CDR2 FQDESV come from the germline V gene (reference sequence). The CDR3 is made up of 15 amino acids. The ends lost 5 bases at V and 2 bases at J; junction bases unmatched: 2.

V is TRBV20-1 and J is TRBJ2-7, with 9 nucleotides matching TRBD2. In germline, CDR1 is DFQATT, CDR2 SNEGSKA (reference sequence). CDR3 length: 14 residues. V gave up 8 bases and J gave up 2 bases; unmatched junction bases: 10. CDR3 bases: TGCAGTCCGATATTGACTAGCGGAACCTACGAGCAGTACTTC. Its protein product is CSPILTSGTYEQYF.

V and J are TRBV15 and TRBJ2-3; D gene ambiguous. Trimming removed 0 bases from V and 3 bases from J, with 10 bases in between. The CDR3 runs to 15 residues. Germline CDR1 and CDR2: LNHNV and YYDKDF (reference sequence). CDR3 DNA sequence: TGTGCCACCAGCAGAGACATGGTACAAACAGATACGCAGTATTTT. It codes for CATSRDMVQTDTQYF.

The DNA for the CDR3 is TGTGCCAGTAGTTCCCAAGGCAACGACGAGCAGTACTTC. Translating it yields CASSSQGNDEQYF. This chain uses TRBV19 with TRBJ2-7, with unresolved D. This CDR3 comprises 13 residues. V lost 5 bases and J lost 5, with 13 bases in between. Germline values: CDR1 LNHDA, CDR2 SQIVND (reference sequence).

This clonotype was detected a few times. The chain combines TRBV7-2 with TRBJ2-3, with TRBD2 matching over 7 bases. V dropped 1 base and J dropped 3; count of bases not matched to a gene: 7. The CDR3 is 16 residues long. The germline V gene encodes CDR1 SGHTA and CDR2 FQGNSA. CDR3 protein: CASSLVAGMGTDTQYF. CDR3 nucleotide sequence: TGTGCCAGCAGCTTAGTAGCGGGTATGGGAACAGATACGCAGTATTTT.

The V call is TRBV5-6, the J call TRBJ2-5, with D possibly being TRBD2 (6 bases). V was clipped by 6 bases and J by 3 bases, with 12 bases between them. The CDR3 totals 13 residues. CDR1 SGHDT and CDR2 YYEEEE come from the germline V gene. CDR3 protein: CASTLGLKETQYF. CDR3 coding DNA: TGTGCCAGCACCCTGGGACTGAAAGAGACCCAGTACTTC.

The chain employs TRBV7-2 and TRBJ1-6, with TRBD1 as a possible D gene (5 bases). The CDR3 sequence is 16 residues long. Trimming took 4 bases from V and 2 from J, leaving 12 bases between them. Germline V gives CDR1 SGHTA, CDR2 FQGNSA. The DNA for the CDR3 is TGTGCCAGCAGCTCTCAGGGAGCCCCCTATAATTCACCCCTCCACTTT. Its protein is CASSSQGAPYNSPLHF.

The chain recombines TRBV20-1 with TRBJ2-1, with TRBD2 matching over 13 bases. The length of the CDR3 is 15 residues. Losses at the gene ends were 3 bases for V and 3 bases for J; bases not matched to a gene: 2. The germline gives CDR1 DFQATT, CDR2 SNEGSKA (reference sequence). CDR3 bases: TGCAGTGCTAGGACTAGCGGGAGGTTCTACAATGAGCAGTTCTTC. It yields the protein CSARTSGRFYNEQFF.

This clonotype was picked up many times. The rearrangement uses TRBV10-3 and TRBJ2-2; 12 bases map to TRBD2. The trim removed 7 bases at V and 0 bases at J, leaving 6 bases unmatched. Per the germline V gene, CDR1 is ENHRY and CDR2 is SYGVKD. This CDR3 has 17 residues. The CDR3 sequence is CAITPTSGGSNTGELFF. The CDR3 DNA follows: TGTGCCATCACCCCAACTAGCGGGGGGTCGAACACCGGGGAGCTGTTTTTT.

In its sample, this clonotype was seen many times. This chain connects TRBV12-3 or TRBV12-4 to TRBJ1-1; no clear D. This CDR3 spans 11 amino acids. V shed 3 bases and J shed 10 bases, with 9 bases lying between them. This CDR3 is CASSLESGAFF. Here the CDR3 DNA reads TGTGCCAGCAGTTTGGAGTCCGGAGCTTTCTTT.